The 3 T cell receptor beta chains in this list originate from one sample, sequenced in a study of T cell responses to AZD1222 COVID-19 vaccine. Method: immunoSEQ multiplex PCR; TCRdb's copy keeps in-frame clones and lacks some. Seen here are about 90,000 clones, 80% to 90% observed once, and the top ten hold about 9.4%. The sequences come from peripheral blood, collected on day 0 of MenACWY control vaccination. The receptor set was obtained from an adult in good health.

The table lists this clone with a count of one. The V and J genes are TRBV18 and TRBJ1-2; 7 positions agree with TRBD1. CDR3 length: 14 residues. V trimming: 6 bases; J trimming: 8 bases; junction bases outside the gene matches: 12. Germline CDR1 is KGHSH and CDR2 is LQKENI. The CDR3 loop reads CASSEAGGGLGYTF. The DNA for the CDR3 is TGTGCCAGCTCGGAAGCAGGAGGGGGCCTAGGCTACACCTTC.

This clone was detected only a few times. This sequence joins TRBV30 and TRBJ1-1, with D uncertain. The CDR3 covers 14 residues. Germline V gene data show CDR1 as GTSNPN and CDR2 as SVGIG (reference sequence). Between the trimmed V and J ends, which lost 2 bases and 2 bases, there was a span of 12 bases. In nucleotides, the CDR3 is TGTGCCTGGAGTCCGGGGAGGTACAACACTGAAGCTTTCTTT. Translation gives CAWSPGRYNTEAFF.

V gene TRBV7-9 combines with J gene TRBJ1-2, with D uncertain. Germline V gives CDR1 SEHNR, CDR2 FQNEAQ (reference sequence). Trimming removed 0 bases from V and 8 bases from J, with 16 bases in between. CDR3 length: 15 residues. The CDR3 loop reads CASSLAAAARVGYTF. CDR3 in DNA: TGTGCCAGCAGCTTAGCTGCGGCAGCTAGGGTGGGCTACACCTTC.